Listed here is a single TCR beta chain. Its target antigen remains unknown. No base quality values were provided; no much bigger clone lies one nucleotide off. The data were obtained in a study of OX40 agonist ivuxolimab in advanced cancers. Notes on the research overall: The costimulatory receptor OX40 (CD134) was targeted by ivuxolimab, a fully human IgG2 agonistic monoclonal antibody. Partial responses occurred in three dose-escalation patients, of whom one had hepatocellular carcinoma and two had cutaneous melanoma. Among the roughly 50 dose-escalation patients, 19 had hepatocellular carcinoma, approximately 15 melanoma, 9 renal cell carcinoma and 9 head and neck cancer. The dose-escalation cohort was about 86% male with a mean age of approximately 60 years, ranging from 23 to 79. Intravenous ivuxolimab was administered to patients every 2 weeks at six dose levels: 0.01, 0.1, 0.3, 1.5, 3 and 10 mg/kg. The paper reports the monotherapy dose-escalation portion (N of about 56 patients) of the phase I ivuxolimab trial. The purpose of peripheral TCRbeta sequencing was to test whether ivuxolimab changed TCR sequence diversity and led to clonal T-cell expansion. Patients were allowed to have had prior anti-PD-1, anti-PD-L1 or anti-CTLA-4 therapy, and roughly two fifths of the dose-escalation patients had been treated with checkpoint inhibitors.

Patients with autoimmune disease history or receiving systemic immunosuppression were excluded from the trial. In every dose cohort, peripheral blood was drawn for TCR sequencing at baseline, cycle 4 day 1, and cycle 7 day 1. Samples came from an open-label, multicenter, first-in-human phase I dose-escalation trial of ivuxolimab. Adults with locally advanced or metastatic melanoma, renal cell carcinoma, hepatocellular carcinoma or head and neck squamous cell carcinoma were enrolled in the trial. Before TCR sequencing, CD4+ T cells and CD8+ T cells were sorted from peripheral blood as separate populations. The CDR3 runs 14 residues from the cysteine to the phenylalanine. The CDR3 DNA has 42 bases and is translated from base 1. Looking up the germline V gene yields CDR1 KGHSH and CDR2 LQKENI. Trimming removed 2 bases from V and 4 bases from J, leaving 11 bases between the germline ends. What the work shows at the level of the full study, not this receptor alone: In the 0.1-3.0 mg/kg groups, partial responders had among the lowest normalized peripheral clonal expansion, particularly in CD8+ T cells. Low levels of normalized T-cell clonal expansion were also seen in some patients who did not respond. Which antigens the clonally expanded peripheral T cells were specific for was not determined. At doses of 0.1 to 3.0 mg/kg, clonal expansion of both CD4+ and CD8+ blood T cells was observed from baseline to week 6. After ivuxolimab, more expanded clones were found on average in CD8+ T cells than in CD4+ T cells.

Genomic DNA was extracted from sorted cells for sequencing of the TCRbeta CDR3 region. The immunoSEQ Assay was used for sequencing of TCRbeta CDR3 regions. TCRdb holds this immuneACCESS table with in-frame rearrangements only. Some clones are missing; in checked studies, unresolved V genes explain under half, and the rest has no known cause. Here the sample has 95,000 to 150,000 clones; 92% occur a single time. 0.8% to 1% of the sample rests with the top ten. Specimen: CD4+ or CD8+ T cells sorted from blood, collected in a trial of the OX40 agonist ivuxolimab. Here the chain combines TRBV18 and TRBJ1-1; tentative D gene TRBD1, with 6 bases matching. The receptor was isolated from an adult with an advanced solid tumor such as melanoma, head and neck, liver or kidney cancer. The CDR3 amino acid sequence is: CASSPSGAGTEAFF. The DNA sequence is as follows: TGTGCCAGCTCACCATCGGGGGCGGGCACTGAAGCTTTCTTT.